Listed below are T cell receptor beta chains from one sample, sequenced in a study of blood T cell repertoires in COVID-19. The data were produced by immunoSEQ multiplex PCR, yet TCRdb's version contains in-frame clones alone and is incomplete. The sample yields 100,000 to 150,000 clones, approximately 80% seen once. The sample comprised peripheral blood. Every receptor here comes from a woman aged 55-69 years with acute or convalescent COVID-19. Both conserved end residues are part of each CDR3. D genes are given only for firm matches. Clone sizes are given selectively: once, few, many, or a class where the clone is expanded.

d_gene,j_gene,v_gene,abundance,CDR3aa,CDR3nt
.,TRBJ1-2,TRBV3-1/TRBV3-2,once,CASSQMAGDMGYGYTF,TGTGCCAGCAGCCAGATGGCAGGGGATATGGGCTATGGCTACACCTTC
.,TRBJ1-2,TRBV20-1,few,CSARQLEGYTF,TGCAGTGCTCGACAGCTCGAGGGCTACACCTTC
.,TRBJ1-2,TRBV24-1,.,CATAAGDHGYTF,TGTGCCACCGCGGCAGGGGACCATGGCTACACCTTC
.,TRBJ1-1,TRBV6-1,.,CASSVSWGPGNTEAFF,TGTGCCAGCAGTGTATCGTGGGGGCCGGGGAACACTGAAGCTTTCTTT
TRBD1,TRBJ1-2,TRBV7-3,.,CASSLTPGTGGQGGYTF,TGTGCCAGCAGCCTGACTCCCGGGACAGGGGGCCAGGGGGGCTACACCTTC
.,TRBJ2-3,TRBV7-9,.,CASSQEGGTDTQYF,TGTGCCAGCAGCCAAGAGGGTGGCACAGATACGCAGTATTTT
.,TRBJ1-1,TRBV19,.,CASKITGDAFF,TGTGCCAGTAAGATTACGGGGGATGCTTTCTTT
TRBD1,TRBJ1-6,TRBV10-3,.,CAISRQGHFNSPLHF,TGTGCCATCAGTAGACAGGGACACTTTAATTCACCCCTCCACTTT
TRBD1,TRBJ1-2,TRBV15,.,CATSREGAGTGPYGYTF,TGTGCCACCAGCAGAGAAGGGGCGGGGACAGGACCCTATGGCTACACCTTC
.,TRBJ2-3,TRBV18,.,CASSPSTDTQYF,TGTGCCAGCTCTCCTAGCACAGATACGCAGTATTTT
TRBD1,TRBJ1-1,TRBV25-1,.,CASAGQPMNTEAFF,TGTGCCAGCGCGGGACAGCCCATGAACACTGAAGCTTTCTTT
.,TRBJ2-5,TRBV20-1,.,CSASGDRQETQYF,TGCAGTGCTAGTGGTGACAGACAAGAGACCCAGTACTTC
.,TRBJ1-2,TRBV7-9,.,CASSPFPSNYGYTF,TGTGCCAGCAGCCCCTTCCCCTCTAACTATGGCTACACCTTC
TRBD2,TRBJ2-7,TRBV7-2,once,CASSFLAGYEQYF,TGTGCCAGCAGCTTCCTAGCGGGTTACGAGCAGTACTTC
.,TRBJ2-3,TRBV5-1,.,CASSPGLSTDTQYF,TGCGCCAGCAGCCCCGGACTTTCCACAGATACGCAGTATTTT
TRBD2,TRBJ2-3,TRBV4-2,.,CASSQAGGGDTQYF,TGTGCCAGCAGCCAAGCGGGGGGAGGAGATACGCAGTATTTT
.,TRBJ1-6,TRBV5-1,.,CASSLVAGPVNSPLHF,TGCGCCAGCAGCTTGGTGGCGGGGCCGGTCAATTCACCCCTCCACTTT
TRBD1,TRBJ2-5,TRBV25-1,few,CASSEGQGAQETQYF,TGTGCCAGCAGTGAGGGACAGGGGGCGCAGGAGACCCAGTACTTC
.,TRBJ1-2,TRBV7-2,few,CASSPSAGSYGYTF,TGTGCCAGCAGCCCGTCCGCGGGTAGTTATGGCTACACCTTC
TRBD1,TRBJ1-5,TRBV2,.,CASRKDRGNQPQHF,TGTGCCAGCAGGAAGGACAGGGGCAATCAGCCCCAGCATTTT
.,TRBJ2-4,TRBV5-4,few,CASSSSTVIGERDIQYF,TGTGCCAGCAGCTCTTCGACTGTGATTGGGGAGAGGGACATTCAGTACTTC
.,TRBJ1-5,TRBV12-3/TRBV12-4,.,CASTRGSQPQHF,TGTGCCAGCACAAGGGGTTCCCAGCCCCAGCATTTT
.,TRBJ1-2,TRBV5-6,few,CASSPSQTGYGYTF,TGTGCCAGCAGCCCCTCCCAGACGGGCTATGGCTACACCTTC
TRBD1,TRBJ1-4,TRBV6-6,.,CASSPGQAVEKLFF,TGTGCCAGCAGCCCGGGACAGGCGGTTGAAAAACTGTTTTTT
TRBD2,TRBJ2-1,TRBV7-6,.,CASSFSGGTSGEQFF,TGTGCCAGCAGCTTTTCGGGGGGGACCTCTGGTGAGCAGTTCTTC
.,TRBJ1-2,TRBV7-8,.,CASSLEGAGLNYGYTF,TGTGCCAGCAGCTTAGAAGGGGCAGGGCTTAACTATGGCTACACCTTC
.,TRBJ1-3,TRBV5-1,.,CASSQSPGNTIYF,TGCGCCAGCAGCCAGTCACCAGGAAACACCATATATTTT
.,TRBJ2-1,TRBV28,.,CASSFSQGMGNEQFF,TGTGCCAGCAGTTTTAGTCAGGGGATGGGAAATGAGCAGTTCTTC
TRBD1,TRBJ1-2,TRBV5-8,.,CASSLRTGEGYTF,TGTGCCAGCAGCTTGCGGACAGGCGAAGGCTACACCTTC
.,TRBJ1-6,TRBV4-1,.,CASSQDGSSPLHF,TGCGCCAGCAGCCAAGATGGGAGTTCACCCCTCCACTTT
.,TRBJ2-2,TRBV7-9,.,CASSLGQGGTGELFF,TGTGCCAGCAGCTTAGGACAGGGAGGCACCGGGGAGCTGTTTTTT
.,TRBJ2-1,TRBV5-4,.,CASSLVGGPRNEQFF,TGTGCCAGCAGCTTGGTGGGAGGCCCGAGGAATGAGCAGTTCTTC
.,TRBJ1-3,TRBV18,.,CASSPRGDLSGNTIYF,TGTGCCAGCTCACCACGGGGGGACCTCTCTGGAAACACCATATATTTT
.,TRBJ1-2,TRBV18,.,CASSPVRTDNYGYTF,TGTGCCAGCTCACCAGTTCGGACGGACAATTATGGCTACACCTTC
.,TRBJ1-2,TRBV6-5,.,CASSYATYGGYGYTF,TGTGCCAGCAGTTACGCAACCTACGGGGGCTATGGCTACACCTTC
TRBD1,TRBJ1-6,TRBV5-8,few,CASSLGQGESPLHF,TGTGCCAGCAGCTTGGGACAGGGGGAATCACCCCTCCACTTT
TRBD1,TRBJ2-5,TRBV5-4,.,CASSPGQGVPETQYF,TGTGCCAGCAGCCCGGGACAGGGGGTTCCAGAGACCCAGTACTTC
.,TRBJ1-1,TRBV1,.,CTSTGTGDTEAFF,TGCACCAGCACAGGGACAGGGGACACTGAAGCTTTCTTT
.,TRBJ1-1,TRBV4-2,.,CASSPADRPTTEAFF,TGTGCCAGCAGCCCCGCAGACAGGCCCACCACTGAAGCTTTCTTT
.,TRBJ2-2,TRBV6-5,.,CASSYGAGSGELFF,TGTGCCAGCAGTTACGGGGCGGGGTCCGGGGAGCTGTTTTTT
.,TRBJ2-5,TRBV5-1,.,CASSSTGIGQETQYF,TGCGCCAGCAGCTCAACAGGTATCGGGCAAGAGACCCAGTACTTC
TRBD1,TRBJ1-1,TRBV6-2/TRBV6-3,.,CASSPDRARWETEAFF,TGTGCCAGCAGCCCTGACAGGGCTCGGTGGGAAACTGAAGCTTTCTTT
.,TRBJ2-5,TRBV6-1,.,CASSESPGETQYF,TGTGCCAGCAGTGAAAGTCCGGGAGAGACCCAGTACTTC
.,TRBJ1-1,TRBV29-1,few,CSVEEPTGTEAFF,TGCAGCGTTGAAGAGCCAACGGGCACTGAAGCTTTCTTT
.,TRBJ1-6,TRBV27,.,CASTPGSYNSPLHF,TGTGCCTCGACCCCGGGGTCCTATAATTCACCCCTCCACTTT
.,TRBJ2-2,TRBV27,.,CASSLSQTVLTGELFF,TGTGCCAGCAGTTTATCGCAGACAGTCCTCACCGGGGAGCTGTTTTTT
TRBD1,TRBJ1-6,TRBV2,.,CASRRQGASSYNSPLHF,TGTGCCAGCAGACGACAGGGCGCTAGCTCCTATAATTCACCCCTCCACTTT
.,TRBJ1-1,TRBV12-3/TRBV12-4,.,CASSLRQNTEAFF,TGTGCCAGCAGTTTAAGACAGAACACTGAAGCTTTCTTT
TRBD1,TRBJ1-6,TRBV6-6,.,CASSTTGFMLAPLHF,TGTGCCAGCAGTACGACAGGGTTCATGCTCGCACCCCTCCACTTT
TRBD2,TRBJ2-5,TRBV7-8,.,CASSLNQASGAPREETQYF,TGTGCCAGCAGCCTGAACCAGGCTAGCGGGGCGCCTCGAGAAGAGACCCAGTACTTC
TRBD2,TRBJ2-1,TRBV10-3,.,CAISNSGGWDEQFF,TGTGCCATCAGCAATAGCGGGGGGTGGGATGAGCAGTTCTTC
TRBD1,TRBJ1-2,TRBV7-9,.,CASSFGGGNYGYTF,TGTGCCAGCAGCTTCGGAGGGGGCAACTATGGCTACACCTTC
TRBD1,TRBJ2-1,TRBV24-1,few,CATSARQGIYNEQFF,TGTGCCACCAGTGCACGACAGGGCATCTACAATGAGCAGTTCTTC
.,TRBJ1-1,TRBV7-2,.,CASSLNLAGYTEAFF,TGTGCCAGCAGCTTAAATCTTGCGGGATACACTGAAGCTTTCTTT